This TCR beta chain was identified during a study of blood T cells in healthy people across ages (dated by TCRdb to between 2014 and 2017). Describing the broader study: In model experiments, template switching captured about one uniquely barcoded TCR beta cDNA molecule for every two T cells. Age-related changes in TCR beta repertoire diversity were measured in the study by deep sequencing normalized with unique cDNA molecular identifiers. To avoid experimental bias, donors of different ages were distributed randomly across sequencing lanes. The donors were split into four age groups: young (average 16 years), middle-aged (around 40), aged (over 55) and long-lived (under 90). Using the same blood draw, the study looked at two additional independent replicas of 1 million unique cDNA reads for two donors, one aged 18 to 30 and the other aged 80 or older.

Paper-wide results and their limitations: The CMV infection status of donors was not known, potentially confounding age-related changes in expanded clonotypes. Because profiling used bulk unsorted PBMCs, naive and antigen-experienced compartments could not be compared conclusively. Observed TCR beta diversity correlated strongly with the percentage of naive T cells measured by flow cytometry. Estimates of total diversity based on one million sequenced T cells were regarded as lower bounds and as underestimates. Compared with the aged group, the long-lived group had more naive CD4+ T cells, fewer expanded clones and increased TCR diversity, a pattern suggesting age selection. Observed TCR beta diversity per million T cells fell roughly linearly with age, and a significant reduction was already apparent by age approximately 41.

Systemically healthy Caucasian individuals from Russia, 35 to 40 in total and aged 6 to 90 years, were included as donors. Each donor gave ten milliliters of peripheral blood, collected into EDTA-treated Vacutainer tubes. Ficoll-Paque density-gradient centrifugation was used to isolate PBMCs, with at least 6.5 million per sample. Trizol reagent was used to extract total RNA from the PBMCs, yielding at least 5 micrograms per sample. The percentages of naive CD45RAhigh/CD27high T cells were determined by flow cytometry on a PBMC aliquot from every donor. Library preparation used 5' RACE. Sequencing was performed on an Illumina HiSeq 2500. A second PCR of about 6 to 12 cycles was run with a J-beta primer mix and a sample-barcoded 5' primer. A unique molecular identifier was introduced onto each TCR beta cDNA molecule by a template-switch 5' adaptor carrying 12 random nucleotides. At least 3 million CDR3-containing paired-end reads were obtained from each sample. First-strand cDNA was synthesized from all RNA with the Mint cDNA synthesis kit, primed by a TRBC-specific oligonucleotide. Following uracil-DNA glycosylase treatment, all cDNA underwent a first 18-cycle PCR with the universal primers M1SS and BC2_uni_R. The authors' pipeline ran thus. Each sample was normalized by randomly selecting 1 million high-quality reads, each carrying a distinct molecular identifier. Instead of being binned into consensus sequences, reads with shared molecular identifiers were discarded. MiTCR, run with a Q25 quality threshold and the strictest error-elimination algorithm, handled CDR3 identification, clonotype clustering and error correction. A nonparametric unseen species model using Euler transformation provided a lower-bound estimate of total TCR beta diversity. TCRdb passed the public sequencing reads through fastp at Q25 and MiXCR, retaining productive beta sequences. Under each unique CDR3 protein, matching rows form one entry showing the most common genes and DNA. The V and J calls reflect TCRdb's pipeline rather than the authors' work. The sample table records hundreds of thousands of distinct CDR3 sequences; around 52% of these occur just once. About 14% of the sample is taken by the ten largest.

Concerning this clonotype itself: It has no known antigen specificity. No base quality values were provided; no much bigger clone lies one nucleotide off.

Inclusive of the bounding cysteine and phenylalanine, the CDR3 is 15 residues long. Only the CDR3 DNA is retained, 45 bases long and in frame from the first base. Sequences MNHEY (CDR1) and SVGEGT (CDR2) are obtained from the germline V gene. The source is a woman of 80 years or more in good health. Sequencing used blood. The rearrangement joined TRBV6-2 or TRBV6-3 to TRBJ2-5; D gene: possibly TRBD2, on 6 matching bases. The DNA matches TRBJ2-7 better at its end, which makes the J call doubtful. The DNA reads TGTGCCAGCAGCCAGGGATGGAGGGGAAACTACGAGCAGTACTTC. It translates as CASSQGWRGNYEQYF.